These T cell receptor beta chains were read from a single sample in a study of shared clonotypes between healthy human individuals. Only in-frame clones appear in the TCRdb table, and some are missing; sequencing was by immunoSEQ multiplex PCR. The table has approximately 940,000 clones, around 80% seen once. Material: memory CD4+ T cells sorted from blood. The receptors shown here come from a man aged 18 to 29 in good health. The CDR3 runs from the conserved cysteine through the conserved F or W. A D gene is named only where the DNA matches it firmly. The listing skips clone size in some rows; elsewhere it reads once, few, many or a size class.

>TRBJ1-4|-|-|TRBV7-2
TGTGCCAGCAGCTTAATACCCTTAATAGGTGAAAAACTGTTTTTT
CASSLIPLIGEKLFF
>TRBJ2-7|few|TRBD2|TRBV5-1
TGCGCCAGCAGCTTGGGGGTAGCGGGAGTGGGCGAGCAGTACTTC
CASSLGVAGVGEQYF
>TRBJ2-7|-|-|TRBV28
TGTGCCAGCAGTCCCCCTGGGACCACCTACGAGCAGTACTTC
CASSPPGTTYEQYF
>TRBJ1-5|-|-|TRBV4-1
TGCGCCAGCAGCCAGGGGGAGGTTCAGCCCCAGCATTTT
CASSQGEVQPQHF
>TRBJ2-5|-|TRBD2|TRBV7-2
TGTGCCAGCAGCTCCAGACTAGCGGGAGGGCCATCGTCCCAAGAGACCCAGTACTTC
CASSSRLAGGPSSQETQYF
>TRBJ2-7|-|-|TRBV18
TGTGCCAGCTCACCGGCCTTCGACTACGAGCAGTACTTC
CASSPAFDYEQYF
>TRBJ2-3|many|TRBD2|TRBV14
TGTGCCAGCAGCCCTGCGGGGGTCTCCACAGATACGCAGTATTTT
CASSPAGVSTDTQYF
>TRBJ1-1|-|TRBD1|TRBV28
TGTGCCAGCAGAACCACAGGGGGCGCCCCCACTGAAGCTTTCTTT
CASRTTGGAPTEAFF
>TRBJ2-5|-|-|TRBV6-6
TGTGCCAGCACCCGAGGGGTTCCAGAGACCCAGTACTTC
CASTRGVPETQYF
>TRBJ2-6|-|-|TRBV5-4
TGTGCCAGCAGCCCTACAGTGGGGTCTGGGGCCAACGTCCTGACTTTC
CASSPTVGSGANVLTF
>TRBJ1-1|-|TRBD1|TRBV18
TGTGCCAGCTCGCCGGGACAGGGGGTAGCTTTCTTT
CASSPGQGVAFF
>TRBJ2-3|-|-|TRBV5-4
TGTGCCAGCAGCCTGGACGGTTCCGACACAGATACGCAGTATTTT
CASSLDGSDTDTQYF
>TRBJ1-4|-|-|TRBV5-6
TGTGCCAGCAGCTTGTTCTATGGGGGTATGCTGTTTTTT
CASSLFYGGMLFF
>TRBJ1-2|-|TRBD1|TRBV6-5
TGTGCCAGCAGTTACTTGGGACAGCACTATGGCTACACCTTC
CASSYLGQHYGYTF
>TRBJ1-1|-|TRBD1|TRBV7-8
TGTGCCAGCAGCTTAGCGATACAGGGGGCGGCGGCTTTCTTT
CASSLAIQGAAAFF
>TRBJ2-7|-|-|TRBV5-1
TGCGCCAGCAGCTTGCGGGGAGACAACGAGCAGTACTTC
CASSLRGDNEQYF
>TRBJ2-7|-|TRBD1|TRBV6-6
TGTGCCAGCAGTTCTGCCGGGACAGGGGGCGGAGAGCAGTACTTC
CASSSAGTGGGEQYF
>TRBJ1-1|-|-|TRBV7-9
TGTGCCAGCAGCTTAGCGCAGGGAGGGACTGAAGCTTTCTTT
CASSLAQGGTEAFF
>TRBJ1-6|-|-|TRBV2
TGTGCCAGCAGTGAGGGGTCAGGAAGGGATAATTCACCCCTCCACTTT
CASSEGSGRDNSPLHF
>TRBJ2-3|-|-|TRBV21-1
TGTGCCAGCAGCACCAGCCTGGTAGCGGGGATCACAGATACGCAGTATTTT
CASSTSLVAGITDTQYF
>TRBJ2-1|-|TRBD2|TRBV11-2
TGTGCCAGCAGCTTAACAATCCGGGAGGGGTCCTACAATGAGCAGTTCTTC
CASSLTIREGSYNEQFF
>TRBJ2-2|-|-|TRBV10-1
TGCGCCAGCTGCCCCGTGGAGCCTCGAGGTCCCGGGGAGCTGTTTTTT
CASCPVEPRGPGELFF
>TRBJ2-1|-|TRBD1|TRBV10-3
TGTGCCATTAGGACCGGGACAGGGGACTACAATGAGCAGTTCTTC
CAIRTGTGDYNEQFF
>TRBJ1-6|-|-|TRBV5-6
TGTGCCAGCAGCTTGGGGGGGCCAAGCTCCTATAATTCACCCCTCCACTTT
CASSLGGPSSYNSPLHF
>TRBJ2-7|-|-|TRBV6-1
TGTGCCAGCACTGCGGGTGATAGGCGGTACGAGCAGTACTTC
CASTAGDRRYEQYF
>TRBJ1-1|-|TRBD1|TRBV19
TGTGCCAGTAGTATAGGGTACAGGGGTGTGAACACTGAAGCTTTCTTT
CASSIGYRGVNTEAFF
>TRBJ2-5|-|TRBD2|TRBV27
TGTGCCAGCAGTTTCTCTCGGGGGGGAAGAGAGTACTTC
CASSFSRGGREYF
>TRBJ2-7|few|-|TRBV30
TGTGCCTGGGTGGACGAGCAGTACTTC
CAWVDEQYF
>TRBJ1-2|-|TRBD1|TRBV5-1
TGCGCCAGCAGCTGGAATAACAGGGGCGTTGACTATGGCTACACCTTC
CASSWNNRGVDYGYTF
>TRBJ1-5|once|-|TRBV10-3
TGTGCCATCAGTGAGTCGGGTTATATAAGGGGTCAGCCCCAGCATTTT
CAISESGYIRGQPQHF
>TRBJ1-1|few|-|TRBV10-3
TGTGCCATCAGTTCACAGGGGAACACTGAAGCTTTCTTT
CAISSQGNTEAFF
>TRBJ2-1|-|-|TRBV9
TGTGCCAGCAGCGTGGGCACTACCTACAATGAGCAGTTCTTC
CASSVGTTYNEQFF
>TRBJ2-7|-|-|TRBV19
TGTGCCAGTAGTATTGGGATCGGGGGCATCTACGAGCAGTACTTC
CASSIGIGGIYEQYF
>TRBJ2-5|-|-|TRBV6-1
TGTGCCAGCAGTGGGTTGCGGGAGACCCAGTACTTC
CASSGLRETQYF
>TRBJ1-4|-|-|TRBV2
TGTGCCAGCAGTGTAGGCCTCGCGGGGGAAAAACTGTTTTTT
CASSVGLAGEKLFF
>TRBJ2-7|-|-|TRBV29-1
TGCAGCGTTGTCGAAGCGGTCTACTCCTACGAGCAGTACTTC
CSVVEAVYSYEQYF
>TRBJ2-1|many|TRBD1|TRBV6-5
TGTGCCAGCAGGATACAGGGGTCGTCCTACAATGAGCAGTTCTTC
CASRIQGSSYNEQFF
>TRBJ2-2|-|TRBD2|TRBV18
TGTGCCAGCTCACCTTCTAGCGGGAGTTCCGGGGAGCTGTTTTTT
CASSPSSGSSGELFF
>TRBJ2-5|once|-|TRBV7-9
TGTGCCAGCAGCTCCCCGGGTCCCCTTGGGGAGACCCAGTACTTC
CASSSPGPLGETQYF
>TRBJ1-4|many|-|TRBV2
TGTGCCAGCAGGCTGCTTGCAACTAATGAAAAACTGTTTTTT
CASRLLATNEKLFF
>TRBJ1-1|-|-|TRBV7-9
TGTGCCAGCAGCCTCAGGGGAACGGAAGCTTTCTTT
CASSLRGTEAFF
>TRBJ2-2|once|-|TRBV4-2
TGTGCCAGCAGCCAAGTACTGAACACCGGGGAGCTGTTTTTT
CASSQVLNTGELFF